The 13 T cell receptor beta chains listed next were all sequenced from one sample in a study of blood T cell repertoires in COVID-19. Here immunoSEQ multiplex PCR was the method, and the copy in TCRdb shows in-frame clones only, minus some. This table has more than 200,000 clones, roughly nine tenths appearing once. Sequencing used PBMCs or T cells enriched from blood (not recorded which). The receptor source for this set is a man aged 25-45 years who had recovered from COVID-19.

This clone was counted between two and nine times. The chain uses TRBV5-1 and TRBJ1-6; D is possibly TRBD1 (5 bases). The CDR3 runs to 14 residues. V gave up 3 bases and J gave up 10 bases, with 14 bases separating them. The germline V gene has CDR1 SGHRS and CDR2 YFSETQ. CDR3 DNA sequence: TGCGCCAGCAGCTGGAGTGGGGCGGACTCACCCCTCCACTTT. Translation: CASSWSGADSPLHF.

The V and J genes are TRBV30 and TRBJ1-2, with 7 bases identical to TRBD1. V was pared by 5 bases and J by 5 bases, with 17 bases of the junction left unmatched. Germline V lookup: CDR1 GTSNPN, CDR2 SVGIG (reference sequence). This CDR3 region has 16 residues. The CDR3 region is CAWQNRGRRGVYGYTF. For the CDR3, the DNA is TGTGCCTGGCAGAACAGGGGACGGCGGGGTGTATATGGCTACACCTTC. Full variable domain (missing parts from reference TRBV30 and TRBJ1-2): SQTIHQWPATLVQPVGSPLSLECTVEGTSNPNLYWYRQAAGRGLQLLFYSVGIGQISSEVPQNLSASRPQDRQFILSSKKLLLSDSGFYLCAWQNRGRRGVYGYTFGSGTRLTVV.

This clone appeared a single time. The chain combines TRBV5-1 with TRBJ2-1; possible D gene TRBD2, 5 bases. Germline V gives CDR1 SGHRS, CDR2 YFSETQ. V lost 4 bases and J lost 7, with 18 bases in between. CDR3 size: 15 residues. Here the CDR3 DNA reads TGCGCCAGCAGCCTCCCGGGCCCCGGCGGGAATGAGCAGTTCTTC. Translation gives CASSLPGPGGNEQFF.

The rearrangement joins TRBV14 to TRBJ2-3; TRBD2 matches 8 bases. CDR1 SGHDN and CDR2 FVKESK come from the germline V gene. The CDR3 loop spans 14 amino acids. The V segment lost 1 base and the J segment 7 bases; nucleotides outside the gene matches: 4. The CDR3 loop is CASSQVTSGNTQYF. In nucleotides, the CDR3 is TGTGCCAGCAGCCAAGTCACTAGCGGCAATACGCAGTATTTT. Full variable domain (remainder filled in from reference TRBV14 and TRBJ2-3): EAGVTQFPSHSVIEKGQTVTLRCDPISGHDNLYWYRRVMGKEIKFLLHFVKESKQDESGMPNNRFLAERTGGTYSTLKVQPAELEDSGVYFCASSQVTSGNTQYFGPGTRLTVL.

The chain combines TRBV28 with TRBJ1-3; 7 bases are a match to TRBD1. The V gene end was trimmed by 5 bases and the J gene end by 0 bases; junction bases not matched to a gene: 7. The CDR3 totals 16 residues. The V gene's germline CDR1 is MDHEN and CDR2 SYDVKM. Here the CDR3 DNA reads TGTGCCAGCAGTCCCGGACAGGACCCCTCTGGAAACACCATATATTTT. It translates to CASSPGQDPSGNTIYF.

CDR3 protein: CASSTGQTSTDTQYF. The CDR3 nucleotides are TGTGCCAGCAGCACAGGACAGACAAGCACAGATACGCAGTATTTT. V gene TRBV9 combines with J gene TRBJ2-3; D is perhaps TRBD1 (6 bases). In germline, CDR1 is SGDLS, CDR2 YYNGEE. The CDR3 extends over 15 amino acids. The V and J ends lost 4 bases and 0 bases respectively, with 12 bases between them. Full variable domain (missing parts from reference TRBV9 and TRBJ2-3): DSGVTQTPKHLITATGQRVTLRCSPRSGDLSVYWYQQSLDQGLQFLIQYYNGEERAKGNILERFSAQQFPDLHSELNLSSLELGDSALYFCASSTGQTSTDTQYFGPGTRLTVL.

The CDR3 nucleotides read TGTGCCAGCAGTTTTTCGGCGGTAGCGGGAGTGTACGAGCAGTACTTC. Translation gives CASSFSAVAGVYEQYF. The rearrangement links TRBV28 to TRBJ2-7; 9 bases are shared with TRBD2. Trimming took 3 bases from V and 4 from J; bases not matched to a gene: 10. Germline V CDR1 and CDR2: MDHEN, SYDVKM. This CDR3 is 16 amino acids long.

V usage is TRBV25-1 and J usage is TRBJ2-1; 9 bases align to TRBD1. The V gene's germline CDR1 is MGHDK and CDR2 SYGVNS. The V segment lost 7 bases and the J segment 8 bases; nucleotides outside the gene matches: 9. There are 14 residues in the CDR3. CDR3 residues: CASNPRDRVYEQFF. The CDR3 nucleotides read TGTGCCAGCAACCCCCGGGACAGGGTGTATGAGCAGTTCTTC.

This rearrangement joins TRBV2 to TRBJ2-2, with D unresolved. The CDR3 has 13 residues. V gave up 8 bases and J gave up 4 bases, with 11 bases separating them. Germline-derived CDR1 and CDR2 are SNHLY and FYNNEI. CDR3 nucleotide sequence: TGTGCCAGCCGAGGAAGCCCCACCGGGGAGCTGTTTTTT. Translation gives CASRGSPTGELFF.

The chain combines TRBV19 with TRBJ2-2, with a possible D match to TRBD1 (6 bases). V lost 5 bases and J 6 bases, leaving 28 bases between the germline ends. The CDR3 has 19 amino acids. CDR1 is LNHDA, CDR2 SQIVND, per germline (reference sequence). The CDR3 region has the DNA TGTGCCAGTAGTCCGAACCGCGACAGGCCGAACTCCCGGGCCGGGGAGCTGTTTTTT. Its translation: CASSPNRDRPNSRAGELFF. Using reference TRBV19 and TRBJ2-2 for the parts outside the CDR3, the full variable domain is DGGITQSPKYLFRKEGQNVTLSCEQNLNHDAMYWYRQDPGQGLRLIYYSQIVNDFQKGDIAEGYSVSREKKESFPLTVTSAQKNPTAFYLCASSPNRDRPNSRAGELFFGEGSRLTVL.

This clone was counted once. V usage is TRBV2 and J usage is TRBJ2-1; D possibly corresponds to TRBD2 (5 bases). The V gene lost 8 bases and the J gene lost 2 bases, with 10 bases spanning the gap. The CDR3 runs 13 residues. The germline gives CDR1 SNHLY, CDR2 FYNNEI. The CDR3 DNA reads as TGTGCCAGCTTAGCGTTAGCCTACAATGAGCAGTTCTTC. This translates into CASLALAYNEQFF.

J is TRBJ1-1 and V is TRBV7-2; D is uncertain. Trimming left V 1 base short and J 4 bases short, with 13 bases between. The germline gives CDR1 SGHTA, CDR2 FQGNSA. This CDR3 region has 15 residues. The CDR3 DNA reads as TGTGCCAGCAGCTTAGACTCCGGGTACGGCACTGAAGCTTTCTTT. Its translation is CASSLDSGYGTEAFF.

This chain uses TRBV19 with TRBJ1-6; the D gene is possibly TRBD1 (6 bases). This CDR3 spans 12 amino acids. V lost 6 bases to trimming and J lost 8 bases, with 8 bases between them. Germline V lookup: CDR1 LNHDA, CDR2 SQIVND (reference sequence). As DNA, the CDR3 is TGTGCCAGTAGACAGGGCGATTCACCCCTCCACTTT. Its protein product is CASRQGDSPLHF.